Following are 4 T cell receptor beta chains from one sample sequenced in a study of OX40 agonist ivuxolimab in advanced cancers. Libraries were prepared by immunoSEQ multiplex PCR; TCRdb keeps only in-frame clonotypes and omits some of them. The sample records tens of thousands of clones, roughly 84% being singletons. The sample here was CD4+ or CD8+ T cells sorted from blood, taken in a trial of the OX40 agonist ivuxolimab. These receptors were taken from an adult with an advanced solid tumor such as melanoma, head and neck, liver or kidney cancer.

The chain has TRBV27 and TRBJ1-3; maybe TRBD1 (5 bases). Trimming shortened V by 6 bases and J by 4 bases, and 16 bases separated the two germline ends. The CDR3 consists of 15 residues. Germline V lookup: CDR1 MNHEY, CDR2 SMNVEV (reference sequence). Here the CDR3 DNA reads TGTGCCAGCAGACTCGACAGCGCTGGGGGAAACACCATATATTTT. As protein: CASRLDSAGGNTIYF.

CDR3 DNA: TGCAGCGTTGCAAGACAGGGCGGAGAGACCCAGTACTTC. It codes for CSVARQGGETQYF. The chain uses TRBV29-1 and TRBJ2-5, with TRBD1 matching 7 bases. Germline trimming cut 4 bases from V and 4 bases from J; bases unmatched to any gene: 6. The CDR3 length is 13 residues. Germline V lookup: CDR1 SQVTM, CDR2 ANQGSEA.

This clone was counted only a few times. The chain combines TRBV7-6 with TRBJ2-5; 7 positions match TRBD1. This CDR3 is built from 13 residues. V gave up 3 bases and J gave up 5 bases; unmatched junction bases: 3. CDR1 is SGHVS and CDR2 is FNYEAQ in the germline V gene. The CDR3 nucleotides read TGTGCCAGCAGCTTGACAGGGTGGGAGACCCAGTACTTC. Protein sequence: CASSLTGWETQYF. The full variable domain, its missing parts supplied by reference TRBV7-6 and TRBJ2-5, is GAGVSQSPRYKVTKRGQDVALRCDPISGHVSLYWYRQALGQGPEFLTYFNYEAQQDKSGLPNDRFSAERPEGSISTLTIQRTEQRDSAMYRCASSLTGWETQYFGPGTRLLVL.

J is TRBJ2-1 and V is TRBV25-1; 10 bases are shared with TRBD2. The germline gives CDR1 MGHDK, CDR2 SYGVNS. The CDR3 loop spans 16 amino acids. The junction had 7 bases not matched to a gene; V was cut back by 4 bases and J by 4 bases. The CDR3 coding sequence is TGTGCCAGCAGTGGCTTCACTAGCGGGATATACAATGAGCAGTTCTTC. Its translation is CASSGFTSGIYNEQFF.